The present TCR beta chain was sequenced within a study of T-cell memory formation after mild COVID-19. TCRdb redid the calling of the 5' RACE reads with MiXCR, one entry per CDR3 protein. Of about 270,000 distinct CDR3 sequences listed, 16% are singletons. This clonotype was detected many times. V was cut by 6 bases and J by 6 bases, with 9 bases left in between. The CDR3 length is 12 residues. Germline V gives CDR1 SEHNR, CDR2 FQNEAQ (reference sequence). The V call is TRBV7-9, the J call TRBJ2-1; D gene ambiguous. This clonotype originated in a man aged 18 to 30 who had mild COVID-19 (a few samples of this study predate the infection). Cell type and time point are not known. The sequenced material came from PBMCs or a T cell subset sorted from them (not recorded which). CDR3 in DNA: TGTGCCAGCAGTTTGGGAAGCAATGAGCAGTTCTTC. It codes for CASSLGSNEQFF.